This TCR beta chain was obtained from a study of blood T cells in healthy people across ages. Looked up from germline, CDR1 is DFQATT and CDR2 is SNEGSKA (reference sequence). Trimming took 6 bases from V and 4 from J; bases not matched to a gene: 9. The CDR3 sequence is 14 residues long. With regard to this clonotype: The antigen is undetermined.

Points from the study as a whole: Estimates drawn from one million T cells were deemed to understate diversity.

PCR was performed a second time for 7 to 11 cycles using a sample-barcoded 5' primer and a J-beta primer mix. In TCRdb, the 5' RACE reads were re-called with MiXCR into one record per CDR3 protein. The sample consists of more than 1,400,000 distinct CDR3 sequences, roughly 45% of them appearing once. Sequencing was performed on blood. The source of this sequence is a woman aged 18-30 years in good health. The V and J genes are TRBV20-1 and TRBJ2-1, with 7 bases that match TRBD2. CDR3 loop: CSAITGLPYNEQFF. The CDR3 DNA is TGCAGTGCCATAACGGGACTACCATACAATGAGCAGTTCTTC.